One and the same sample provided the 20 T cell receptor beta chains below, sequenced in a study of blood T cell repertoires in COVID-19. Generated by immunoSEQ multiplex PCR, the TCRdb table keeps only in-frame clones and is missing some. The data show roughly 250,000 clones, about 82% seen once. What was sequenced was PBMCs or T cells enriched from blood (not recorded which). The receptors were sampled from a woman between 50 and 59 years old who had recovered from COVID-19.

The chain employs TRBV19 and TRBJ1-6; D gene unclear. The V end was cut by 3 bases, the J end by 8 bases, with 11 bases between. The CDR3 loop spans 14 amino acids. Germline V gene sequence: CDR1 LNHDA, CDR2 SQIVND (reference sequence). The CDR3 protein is CASSIEGGYSPLHF. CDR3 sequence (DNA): TGTGCCAGTAGTATCGAGGGTGGTTATTCACCCCTCCACTTT.

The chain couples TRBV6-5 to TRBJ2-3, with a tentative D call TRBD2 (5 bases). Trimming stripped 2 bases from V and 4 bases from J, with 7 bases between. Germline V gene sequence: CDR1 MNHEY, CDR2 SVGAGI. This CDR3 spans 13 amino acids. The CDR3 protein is CASSYASPDTQYF. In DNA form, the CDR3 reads TGTGCCAGCAGTTACGCTAGCCCAGATACGCAGTATTTT.

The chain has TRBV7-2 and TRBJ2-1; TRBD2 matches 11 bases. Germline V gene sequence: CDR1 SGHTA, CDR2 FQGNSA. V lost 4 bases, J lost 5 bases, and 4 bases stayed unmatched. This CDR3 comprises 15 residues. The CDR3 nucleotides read TGTGCCAGCAGCTCCGGGACTAGCGGAAACAATGAGCAGTTCTTC. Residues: CASSSGTSGNNEQFF.

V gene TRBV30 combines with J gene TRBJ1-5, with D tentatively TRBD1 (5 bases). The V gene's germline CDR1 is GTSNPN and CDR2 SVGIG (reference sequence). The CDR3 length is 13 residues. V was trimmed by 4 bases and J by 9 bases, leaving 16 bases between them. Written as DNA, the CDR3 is TGTGCCTGGACCGACCCAGGGCGGGGGCCCCAGCATTTT. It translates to CAWTDPGRGPQHF.

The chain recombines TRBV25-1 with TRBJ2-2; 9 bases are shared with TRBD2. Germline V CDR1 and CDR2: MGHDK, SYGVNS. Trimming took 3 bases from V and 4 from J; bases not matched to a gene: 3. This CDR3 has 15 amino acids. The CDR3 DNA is TGTGCCAGCAGTGACGGACTAGCGAGCACCGGGGAGCTGTTTTTT. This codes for CASSDGLASTGELFF.

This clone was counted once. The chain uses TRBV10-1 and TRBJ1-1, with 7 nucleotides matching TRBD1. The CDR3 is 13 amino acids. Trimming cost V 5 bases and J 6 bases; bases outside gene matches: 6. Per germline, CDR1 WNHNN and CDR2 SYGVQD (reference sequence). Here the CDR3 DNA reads TGCGCCAGCAGTTTGGACAGGTCGTCTGAAGCTTTCTTT. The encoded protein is CASSLDRSSEAFF.

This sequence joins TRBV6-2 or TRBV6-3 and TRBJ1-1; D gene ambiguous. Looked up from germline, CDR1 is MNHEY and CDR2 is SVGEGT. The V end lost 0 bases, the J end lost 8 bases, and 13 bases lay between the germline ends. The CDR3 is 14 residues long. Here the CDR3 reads CASSYSTRPGEAFF. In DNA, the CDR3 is TGTGCCAGCAGTTACTCGACGAGGCCCGGGGAAGCTTTCTTT.

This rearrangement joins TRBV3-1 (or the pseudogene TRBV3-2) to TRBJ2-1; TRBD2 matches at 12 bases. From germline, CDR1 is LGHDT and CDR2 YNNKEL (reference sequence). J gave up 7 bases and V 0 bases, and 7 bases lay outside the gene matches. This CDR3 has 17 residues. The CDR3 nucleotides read TGTGCCAGCAGCCAAGACCTACTAGCGGGAGGTCGGAATGAGCAGTTCTTC. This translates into CASSQDLLAGGRNEQFF.

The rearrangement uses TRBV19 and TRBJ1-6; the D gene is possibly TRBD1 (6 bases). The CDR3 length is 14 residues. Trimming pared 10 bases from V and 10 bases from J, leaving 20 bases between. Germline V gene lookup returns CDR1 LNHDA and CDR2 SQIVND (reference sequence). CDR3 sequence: CATTGQSVSSPLHF. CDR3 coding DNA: TGTGCCACCACCGGACAGTCCGTTTCCTCACCCCTCCACTTT.

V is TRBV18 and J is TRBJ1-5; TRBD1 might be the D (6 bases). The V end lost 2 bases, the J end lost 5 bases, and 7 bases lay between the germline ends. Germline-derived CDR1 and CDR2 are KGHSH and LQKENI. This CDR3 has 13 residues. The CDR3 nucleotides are TGTGCCAGCTCACCAGGGGGCCATCAGCCCCAGCATTTT. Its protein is CASSPGGHQPQHF.

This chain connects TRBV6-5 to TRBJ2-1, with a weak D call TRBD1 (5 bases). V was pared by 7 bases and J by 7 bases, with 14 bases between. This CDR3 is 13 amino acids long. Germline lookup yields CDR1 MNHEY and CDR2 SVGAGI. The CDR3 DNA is TGTGCCAGCAAAAATGTAGGGGTTAATGAGCAGTTCTTC. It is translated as CASKNVGVNEQFF.

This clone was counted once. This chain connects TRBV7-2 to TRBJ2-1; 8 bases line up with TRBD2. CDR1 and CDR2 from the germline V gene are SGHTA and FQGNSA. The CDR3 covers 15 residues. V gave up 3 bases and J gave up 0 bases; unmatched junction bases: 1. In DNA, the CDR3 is TGTGCCAGCAGCTTGAGCGGGAGCTCCTACAATGAGCAGTTCTTC. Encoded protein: CASSLSGSSYNEQFF.

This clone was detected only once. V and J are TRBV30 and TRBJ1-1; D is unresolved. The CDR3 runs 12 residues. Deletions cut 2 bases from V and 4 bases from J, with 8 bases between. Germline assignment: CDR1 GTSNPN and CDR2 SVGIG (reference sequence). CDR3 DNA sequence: TGTGCCTGGAGTTTTGGCGGCACTGAAGCTTTCTTT. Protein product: CAWSFGGTEAFF.

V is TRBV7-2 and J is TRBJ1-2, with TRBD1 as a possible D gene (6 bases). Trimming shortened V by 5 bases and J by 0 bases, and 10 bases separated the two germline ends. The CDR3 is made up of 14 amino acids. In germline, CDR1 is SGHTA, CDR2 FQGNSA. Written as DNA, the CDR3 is TGTGCCAGCAGCGGATACAGGGCTAACTATGGCTACACCTTC. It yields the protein CASSGYRANYGYTF.

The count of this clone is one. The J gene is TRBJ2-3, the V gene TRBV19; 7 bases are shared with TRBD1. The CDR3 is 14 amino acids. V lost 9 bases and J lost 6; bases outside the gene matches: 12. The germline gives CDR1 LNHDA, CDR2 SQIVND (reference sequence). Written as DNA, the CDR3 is TGTGCCAGCCAAAAACAGGGGAGAGGGGATACGCAGTATTTT. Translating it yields CASQKQGRGDTQYF. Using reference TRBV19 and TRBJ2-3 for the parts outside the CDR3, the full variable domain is DGGITQSPKYLFRKEGQNVTLSCEQNLNHDAMYWYRQDPGQGLRLIYYSQIVNDFQKGDIAEGYSVSREKKESFPLTVTSAQKNPTAFYLCASQKQGRGDTQYFGPGTRLTVL.

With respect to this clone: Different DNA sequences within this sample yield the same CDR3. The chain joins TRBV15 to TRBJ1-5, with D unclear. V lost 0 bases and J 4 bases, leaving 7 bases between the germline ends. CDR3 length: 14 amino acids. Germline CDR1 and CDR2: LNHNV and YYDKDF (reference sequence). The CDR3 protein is CATSRDRGNQPQHF. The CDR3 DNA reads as TGTGCCACCAGCAGAGATCGCGGGAATCAGCCCCAGCATTTT.

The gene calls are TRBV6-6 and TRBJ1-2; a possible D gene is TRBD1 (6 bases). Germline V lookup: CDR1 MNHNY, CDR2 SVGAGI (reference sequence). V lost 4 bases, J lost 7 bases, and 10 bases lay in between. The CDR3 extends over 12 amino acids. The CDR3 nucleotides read TGTGCCAGCAGTTCTAGGACAGTTGGCTACACCTTC. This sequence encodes CASSSRTVGYTF.

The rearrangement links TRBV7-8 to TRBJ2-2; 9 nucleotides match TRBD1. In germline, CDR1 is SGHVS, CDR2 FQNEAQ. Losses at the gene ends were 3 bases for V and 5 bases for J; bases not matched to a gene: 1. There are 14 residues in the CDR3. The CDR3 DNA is TGTGCCAGCAGCTTGGACAGGGGAACCGGGGAGCTGTTTTTT. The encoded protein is CASSLDRGTGELFF.

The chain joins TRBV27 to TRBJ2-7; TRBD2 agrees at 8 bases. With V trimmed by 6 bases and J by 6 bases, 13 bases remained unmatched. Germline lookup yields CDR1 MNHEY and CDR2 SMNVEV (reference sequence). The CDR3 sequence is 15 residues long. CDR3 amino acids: CASSSVPQREFEQYF. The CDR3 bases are TGTGCCAGCAGCTCGGTCCCTCAGCGGGAGTTCGAGCAGTACTTC.

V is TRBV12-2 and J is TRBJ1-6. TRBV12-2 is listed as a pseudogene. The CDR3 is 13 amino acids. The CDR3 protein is CASRPKPGAPLHF. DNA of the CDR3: TGTGCAAGTCGCCCTAAACCGGGGGCACCCCTCCACTTT.